This T cell receptor (beta chain) was sequenced in a study of blood T cell repertoires in COVID-19. The germline gives CDR1 MDHEN, CDR2 SYDVKM. CDR3 length: 15 residues. The junction had 9 bases not matched to a gene; V was cut back by 2 bases and J by 9 bases. Profiled with immunoSEQ multiplex PCR; TCRdb holds only in-frame clones, not every one. The repertoire consists of 140,000 to 150,000 clones, with roughly 85% occurring once and the leading ten covering roughly 4%. This clone showed up just once. V gene TRBV28 combines with J gene TRBJ1-1, with 10 nucleotides matching TRBD1. The receptor was derived from a man aged 45-60 years who had recovered from COVID-19. The sample was PBMCs or T cells enriched from blood (not recorded which). The chain's CDR3 is CASSLLTGGVKKAFF. CDR3 nucleotide sequence: TGTGCCAGCAGTTTACTGACAGGGGGCGTAAAGAAAGCTTTCTTT.